Listed below are T cell receptor beta chains from one sample, sequenced in a study of blood T cell repertoires in COVID-19. Profiled with immunoSEQ multiplex PCR; TCRdb holds only in-frame clones, not every one. The repertoire holds around 250,000 clones, with around 85% as singletons. What was sequenced was PBMCs or T cells enriched from blood (not recorded which). Source of these receptors: a woman aged 45 to 65 who had recovered from COVID-19. CDR3s include the opening cysteine and the closing phenylalanine or tryptophan. Rows may omit the clone size; those that give it use once, few, many or a size class.

cdr3_aa: CASSQGATGGGYTQYF
v_call: TRBV4-1
clone_size: -
j_call: TRBJ2-3

cdr3_aa: CASSIGETGAPEQYF
v_call: TRBV19
clone_size: -
j_call: TRBJ2-7

cdr3_aa: CASSQRQGFEEKLFF
v_call: TRBV3-1/TRBV3-2
clone_size: -
j_call: TRBJ1-4

cdr3_aa: CASSLRTGTESSGNTIYF
v_call: TRBV9
clone_size: -
j_call: TRBJ1-3

cdr3_aa: CASSLGGVGSTDTQYF
v_call: TRBV11-3
clone_size: -
j_call: TRBJ2-3

cdr3_aa: CASSPGGYEQYF
v_call: TRBV5-5
clone_size: -
j_call: TRBJ2-7

cdr3_aa: CASSAAGVGNTIYF
v_call: TRBV5-1
clone_size: -
j_call: TRBJ1-3

cdr3_aa: CASSLAGQGGEKLFF
v_call: TRBV5-1
clone_size: once
j_call: TRBJ1-4

cdr3_aa: CASSLYGTSGGSTDTQYF
v_call: TRBV7-9
clone_size: once
j_call: TRBJ2-3

cdr3_aa: CASSLTSYEQYF
v_call: TRBV12-3/TRBV12-4
clone_size: -
j_call: TRBJ2-7

cdr3_aa: CASSLGAGGGTEAFF
v_call: TRBV5-6
clone_size: few
j_call: TRBJ1-1

cdr3_aa: CASSERGEQYF
v_call: TRBV2
clone_size: -
j_call: TRBJ2-7

cdr3_aa: CASSLDLSYEQYF
v_call: TRBV5-4
clone_size: -
j_call: TRBJ2-7

cdr3_aa: CASSPSVGATEQYF
v_call: TRBV3-1/TRBV3-2
clone_size: -
j_call: TRBJ2-7

cdr3_aa: CASSLADSGRNYGYTF
v_call: TRBV5-1
clone_size: -
j_call: TRBJ1-2

cdr3_aa: CASSREQGARIDTQYF
v_call: TRBV18
clone_size: -
j_call: TRBJ2-3

cdr3_aa: CSASSGGNYGYTF
v_call: TRBV20-1
clone_size: -
j_call: TRBJ1-2

cdr3_aa: CAAGAQDTGELFF
v_call: TRBV18
clone_size: -
j_call: TRBJ2-2

cdr3_aa: CASSELGDYGYTF
v_call: TRBV2
clone_size: -
j_call: TRBJ1-2

cdr3_aa: CASSLGLGPTDTQYF
v_call: TRBV11-3
clone_size: -
j_call: TRBJ2-3

cdr3_aa: CASSFGHIPTSGNTIYF
v_call: TRBV5-4
clone_size: -
j_call: TRBJ1-3

cdr3_aa: CASSPSRSTGELFF
v_call: TRBV7-3
clone_size: few
j_call: TRBJ2-2

cdr3_aa: CASSPGGNPNTEAFF
v_call: TRBV5-1
clone_size: -
j_call: TRBJ1-1

cdr3_aa: CASSSTGLATDTQYF
v_call: TRBV5-1
clone_size: once
j_call: TRBJ2-3

cdr3_aa: CASRSQGQGSSPLHF
v_call: TRBV11-2
clone_size: -
j_call: TRBJ1-6

cdr3_aa: CASSLWDRGLAEAFF
v_call: TRBV28
clone_size: -
j_call: TRBJ1-1

cdr3_aa: CASSPPSVHEQFF
v_call: TRBV3-1/TRBV3-2
clone_size: -
j_call: TRBJ2-1

cdr3_aa: CATSVGGDTGELFF
v_call: TRBV24-1
clone_size: -
j_call: TRBJ2-2

cdr3_aa: CASRQGDTEAFF
v_call: TRBV6-5
clone_size: -
j_call: TRBJ1-1

cdr3_aa: CASSKDRRESSYNEQFF
v_call: TRBV21-1
clone_size: -
j_call: TRBJ2-1

cdr3_aa: CASSGGGVGNTEAFF
v_call: TRBV28
clone_size: -
j_call: TRBJ1-1

cdr3_aa: CASSINSQVWGNEQFF
v_call: TRBV19
clone_size: -
j_call: TRBJ2-1

cdr3_aa: CASSQSGTGYKSDEQFF
v_call: TRBV13
clone_size: -
j_call: TRBJ2-1

cdr3_aa: CASSPRDRETFAEAFF
v_call: TRBV27
clone_size: -
j_call: TRBJ1-1

cdr3_aa: CASSIRGENEQFF
v_call: TRBV11-3
clone_size: -
j_call: TRBJ2-1

cdr3_aa: CASSSGTKERAFF
v_call: TRBV5-1
clone_size: -
j_call: TRBJ1-1

cdr3_aa: CASSSTRKREGGETQYF
v_call: TRBV28
clone_size: -
j_call: TRBJ2-5

cdr3_aa: CASRVTGGNQPQHF
v_call: TRBV19
clone_size: -
j_call: TRBJ1-5

cdr3_aa: CASSRQGAGSYEQYF
v_call: TRBV6-5
clone_size: -
j_call: TRBJ2-7

cdr3_aa: CASRLGGAETQYF
v_call: TRBV6-5
clone_size: once
j_call: TRBJ2-5

cdr3_aa: CASSLGHLAKNIQYF
v_call: TRBV18
clone_size: -
j_call: TRBJ2-4

cdr3_aa: CASSLGTGTNYGYTF
v_call: TRBV5-1
clone_size: -
j_call: TRBJ1-2

cdr3_aa: CASSPDSAGSYNEQFF
v_call: TRBV5-4
clone_size: -
j_call: TRBJ2-1

cdr3_aa: CASSEFPGRRALNTEAFF
v_call: TRBV6-1
clone_size: -
j_call: TRBJ1-1

cdr3_aa: CASTGTGTYEQYF
v_call: TRBV2
clone_size: -
j_call: TRBJ2-7

cdr3_aa: CASTRTSGKVGNEQFF
v_call: TRBV6-8
clone_size: -
j_call: TRBJ2-1

cdr3_aa: CASSVGAESPTNYGYTF
v_call: TRBV2
clone_size: -
j_call: TRBJ1-2